A single sample gave rise to the 15 T cell receptor beta chains below, sequenced in a study of OX40 agonist ivuxolimab in advanced cancers. This table comes from immunoSEQ multiplex PCR, and its TCRdb copy is limited to in-frame clones, with some not included. The table has fewer than 80,000 clones, roughly 81% seen once. Sequenced material: CD4+ or CD8+ T cells sorted from blood, taken in a trial of the OX40 agonist ivuxolimab. These receptors all stem from an adult with an advanced solid tumor such as melanoma, head and neck, liver or kidney cancer.

The chain uses TRBV11-2 and TRBJ2-2, with D unresolved. This CDR3 region has 12 residues. V gave up 4 bases and J gave up 6 bases, with 6 bases separating them. The germline V gene has CDR1 SGHAT and CDR2 FQNNGV. CDR3: CASSSLAGELFF. CDR3 DNA sequence: TGTGCCAGCAGCTCCCTGGCCGGGGAGCTGTTTTTT.

The rearrangement links TRBV7-9 to TRBJ1-1, with D possibly being TRBD1 (5 bases). Trimming took 5 bases from V and 4 from J, leaving 14 bases between them. Per germline, CDR1 SEHNR and CDR2 FQNEAQ (reference sequence). This CDR3 region has 14 residues. As DNA, the CDR3 is TGTGCCAGCAGCCCCCTCCAGGGAATCACTGAAGCTTTCTTT. This gives the protein CASSPLQGITEAFF.

The chain uses TRBV6-1 and TRBJ1-2; D not resolved. CDR3 length: 15 amino acids. V was clipped by 11 bases and J by 2 bases, with 21 bases between them. The germline gives CDR1 MNHNS, CDR2 SASEGT. DNA for the CDR3: TGTGCCGGTAGGGATCTGGGTCCAGTAAACTATGGCTACACCTTC. Translation: CAGRDLGPVNYGYTF.

The chain is built from TRBV14 and TRBJ2-1; tentative D call: TRBD1 (6 bases). The CDR3 is made up of 15 amino acids. With 5 bases removed from V and 4 bases from J, the gap between germline ends came to 15 bases. In germline, CDR1 is SGHDN, CDR2 FVKESK. DNA for the CDR3: TGTGCCAGCAGCGTGGGAACAGGGAGATACAATGAGCAGTTCTTC. As protein: CASSVGTGRYNEQFF.

The rearrangement joins TRBV7-9 to TRBJ2-3, with D possibly matching TRBD1 (6 bases). V was pared by 3 bases and J by 2 bases, with 12 bases between. CDR1 and CDR2 (germline): SEHNR, FQNEAQ (reference sequence). The CDR3 loop spans 15 amino acids. The CDR3 here is CASSFIRGLTDTQYF. The CDR3 coding sequence is TGTGCCAGCAGCTTCATCAGGGGCCTCACAGATACGCAGTATTTT.

The gene calls are TRBV5-1 and TRBJ1-2; 11 bases fit TRBD1. Trimming cost V 4 bases and J 2 bases; bases outside gene matches: 1. Germline V gene lookup returns CDR1 SGHRS and CDR2 YFSETQ. This CDR3 has 14 residues. The DNA of the CDR3 is TGCGCCAGCAGCGGACAGGGGGCGAACTATGGCTACACCTTC. Protein: CASSGQGANYGYTF.

The chain recombines TRBV5-1 with TRBJ2-7, with 10 bases lining up with TRBD2. CDR1 is SGHRS, CDR2 YFSETQ, per germline. CDR3 length equals 14 residues. The J segment lost 6 bases and the V segment lost 3 bases, leaving 6 bases of the junction unmatched. CDR3 nucleotides: TGCGCCAGCAGCTCAGCGGGGGGGCCATCCGAGCAGTACTTC. Amino acid sequence: CASSSAGGPSEQYF.

The table lists this clone with a few counts. CDR3 DNA: TGTGCCAGCAGCCTTTCGGGCGGCCTGGCACTCCACTTT. Translation: CASSLSGGLALHF. V gene TRBV14 combines with J gene TRBJ1-6; no reliable D call. The V end lost 4 bases, the J end lost 16 bases, and 17 bases lay between the germline ends. CDR1 and CDR2 (germline): SGHDN, FVKESK. The CDR3 covers 13 residues. The complete variable domain, with remaining parts taken from reference TRBV14 and TRBJ1-6, reads EAGVTQFPSHSVIEKGQTVTLRCDPISGHDNLYWYRRVMGKEIKFLLHFVKESKQDESGMPNNRFLAERTGGTYSTLKVQPAELEDSGVYFCASSLSGGLALHFGNGTRLTVT.

The chain carries TRBV7-8 and TRBJ2-5; 10 bases fit TRBD2. Germline lookup yields CDR1 SGHVS and CDR2 FQNEAQ. The V gene end was trimmed by 1 base and the J gene end by 11 bases; junction bases not matched to a gene: 7. This CDR3 has 14 amino acids. The CDR3 DNA sequence: TGTGCCAGCAGCTTAGATCGGCTAGCGGGGGTTCAGTACTTC. This encodes CASSLDRLAGVQYF.

J is TRBJ2-6 and V is TRBV4-3; D possibly corresponds to TRBD1 (6 bases). The CDR3 has 16 residues. The ends were cut back, 4 bases at V and 2 bases at J, with 12 bases in the middle. Per the germline V gene, CDR1 is LGHNA and CDR2 is YSLEER. CDR3 sequence: CASSLTGYTGANVLTF. CDR3 coding DNA: TGCGCCAGCAGCCTTACAGGGTATACTGGGGCCAACGTCCTGACTTTC.

The chain uses TRBV7-8 and TRBJ2-1, with TRBD2 matching over 8 bases. V lost 4 bases to trimming and J lost 8 bases; unmatched junction nucleotides: 1. The CDR3 loop spans 12 amino acids. Germline CDR1 is SGHVS and CDR2 is FQNEAQ. The CDR3 DNA reads TGTGCCAGCAGCTCGACTAGCGATGAGCAGTTCTTC. Translating it yields CASSSTSDEQFF.

The V and J genes are TRBV19 and TRBJ2-1; 11 bases match TRBD1. Trimming took 2 bases from V and 10 from J; bases not matched to a gene: 4. From germline, CDR1 is LNHDA and CDR2 SQIVND (reference sequence). This CDR3 spans 14 amino acids. The CDR3 reads CASSIWDRGGEQFF. The CDR3 DNA is TGTGCCAGTAGTATATGGGACAGGGGGGGCGAGCAGTTCTTC.

The rearrangement joins TRBV28 to TRBJ1-1; possibly TRBD1 for D (6 bases). Germline CDR1 MDHEN, CDR2 SYDVKM. Trimming took 6 bases from V and 3 from J, leaving 14 bases between them. CDR3 length equals 14 residues. CDR3 DNA sequence: TGTGCCAGCAGAAAAACAGGGTACGACACTGAAGCTTTCTTT. This translates into CASRKTGYDTEAFF.

In DNA, the CDR3 is TGTGCCAGCAGTTGGGACACTGGAAACACCATATATTTT. It translates to CASSWDTGNTIYF. The chain recombines TRBV6-7 with TRBJ1-3; D may be TRBD1 (6 bases). TRBV6-7 is noted as an ORF with a role that remains uncertain. V was trimmed by 4 bases and J by 2 bases, leaving 6 bases between them. CDR3 length equals 13 residues.

The rearrangement uses TRBV7-9 and TRBJ1-2; TRBD1 agrees at 9 bases. Trimming removed 6 bases from V and 4 bases from J; junction bases left unmatched: 12. This CDR3 is 16 amino acids long. CDR1 SEHNR and CDR2 FQNEAQ come from the germline V gene (reference sequence). CDR3 region: CASSYSGTGPSYGYTF. DNA of the CDR3: TGTGCCAGCAGTTATTCCGGGACAGGGCCTTCCTATGGCTACACCTTC.